This T cell receptor beta chain was identified during a study of blood T cell repertoires in COVID-19. Looking at the study overall: Samples of COVID-19 (acute and convalescent) were obtained from the United States, Italy and Spain. In each case, the material was cDNA or gDNA derived from T cells, B-cell-depleted T cells, or PBMCs.

The germline V gene has CDR1 SGHNT and CDR2 YYREEE (reference sequence). The germline V and J ends were trimmed by 0 bases and 2 bases, with 4 bases remaining between them. This CDR3 region has 13 residues. This clone appeared a single time. Sequenced by immunoSEQ multiplex PCR; TCRdb stores in-frame clones only, minus some. Of 45,000 to 55,000 clones detected, approximately 80% appear once; the ten largest clones hold under 15%. Sequenced: peripheral blood. The source of this sequence is a human donor with active or convalescent COVID-19. The donor label of this sample is uncertain. The gene calls are TRBV5-4 and TRBJ2-3; no clear D gene. CDR3 nucleotides: TGTGCCAGCAGCTTGGACTACACAGATACGCAGTATTTT. This codes for CASSLDYTDTQYF.